A single sample gave rise to the 6 T cell receptor beta chains below, sequenced in a study of blood T cell repertoires in COVID-19. Assay used: immunoSEQ multiplex PCR; TCRdb lists only in-frame clones, some missing. The sample shows around 260,000 clones, 70% to 90% of them seen only once. The specimen was peripheral blood. The receptors come from a man aged 18 to 29 with active or convalescent COVID-19.

The CDR3 DNA follows: TGTGCCAGCAGCTTAGGGCTAGCGGGAGGGAGGGCCAAAAACATTCAGTACTTC. Protein product: CASSLGLAGGRAKNIQYF. The chain joins TRBV7-9 to TRBJ2-4, with 12 bases identical to TRBD2. The CDR3 spans 18 residues. Per the germline V gene, CDR1 is SEHNR and CDR2 is FQNEAQ (reference sequence). The trim removed 1 base at V and 1 base at J, leaving 5 bases unmatched.

This clone appeared a single time. The chain couples TRBV6-5 to TRBJ1-3; D not resolved. The germline V gene has CDR1 MNHEY and CDR2 SVGAGI. The CDR3 totals 11 residues. V dropped 8 bases and J dropped 11 bases, with 13 bases sitting between them. DNA of the CDR3: TGTGCCAGCTCTAAGGCGGAGGCCATATATTTT. It specifies CASSKAEAIYF.

The chain carries TRBV25-1 and TRBJ1-4; tentative D call: TRBD1 (5 bases). Trimming took off 3 bases at V and 5 bases at J, with 16 bases between the two ends. The germline V gene has CDR1 MGHDK and CDR2 SYGVNS. This CDR3 comprises 16 residues. CDR3 residues: CASSEAGRNWNEKLFF. In nucleotides, the CDR3 is TGTGCCAGCAGTGAGGCAGGGCGAAATTGGAATGAAAAACTGTTTTTT.

The V and J genes are TRBV27 and TRBJ1-5; 7 nucleotides match TRBD1. J was trimmed by 1 base and V by 5 bases; bases with no gene match: 8. This CDR3 has 16 amino acids. Germline V gene sequence: CDR1 MNHEY, CDR2 SMNVEV (reference sequence). CDR3 region: CASSPTGMRSNQPQHF. In nucleotides, the CDR3 is TGTGCCAGCAGTCCGACAGGGATGAGGAGCAATCAGCCCCAGCATTTT.

This sequence joins TRBV5-1 and TRBJ2-1; D may be TRBD2 (5 bases). Trimming took off 3 bases at V and 8 bases at J, with 15 bases between the two ends. CDR3 length: 14 amino acids. Germline CDR1 reads SGHRS; CDR2 reads YFSETQ. CDR3 in amino acids: CASSSGLGLDEQFF. The DNA of the CDR3 is TGCGCCAGCAGCTCCGGACTGGGCCTCGATGAGCAGTTCTTC.

This chain links TRBV5-5 with TRBJ1-6, with D possibly matching TRBD1 (5 bases). From germline, CDR1 is SGHKS and CDR2 YYEKEE (reference sequence). V lost 4 bases and J 9 bases, leaving 11 bases between the germline ends. CDR3 length: 13 residues. DNA of the CDR3: TGTGCCAGCAGCCGGACGACAGCTTCACCCCTCCACTTT. Translating gives CASSRTTASPLHF. The complete variable domain, with remaining parts taken from reference TRBV5-5 and TRBJ1-6, reads DAGVTQSPTHLIKTRGQQVTLRCSPISGHKSVSWYQQVLGQGPQFIFQYYEKEERGRGNFPDRFSARQFPNYSSELNVNALLLGDSALYLCASSRTTASPLHFGNGTRLTVT.